This T cell receptor (beta chain) was found in a study of cytomegalovirus exposure and HLA in healthy donors. Study in general: When 398 donors were genotyped, more than 70% of them were found to fall in the Caucasian-associated ancestry cluster.

As for this clone: Its target is not known.

V was clipped by 4 bases and J by 4 bases, with 19 bases between them. CDR1 is MNHNY, CDR2 SVGAGI, per germline (reference sequence). This CDR3 has 16 amino acids. Points from the study as a whole: Immune exposure was documented only through CMV serostatus. The classifier reportedly diagnosed cytomegalovirus status with high specificity and sensitivity. Earlier analysis found most TCR beta V segments productive about 90% or about 30% of the time.

Primers included in the PCR were 60 Vbeta and 13 Jbeta primers. Using immunoSEQ multiplex PCR, the repertoire was profiled, and TCRdb retains in-frame clones only, with some absent. Of fewer than 250,000 clones detected, 65% to 85% appear once; the ten largest clones hold 1.5% to 2%. The TCR originated in a man aged 35-49 years in good health and CMV-seropositive. The chain links TRBV6-6 to TRBJ1-1; no definite D call. Sequenced: PBMCs. The CDR3 nucleotides read TGTGCCAGCAGTTCCACTCAGGCGGGATTGATCACTGAAGCTTTCTTT. It translates to CASSSTQAGLITEAFF.